Below, 10 T cell receptor beta chains from the same sample are listed, as sequenced in a study of Ad26.COV2.S vaccination and SARS-CoV-2 variants. Treatment: some 20 received Ad26.COV2.S at low or high dose, single or two shots; roughly five received placebo; per-sample allocation not given. Samples came from day 63 after the first vaccine or placebo injection. Clones were sequenced by immunoSEQ multiplex PCR, and TCRdb holds only the in-frame ones, with some missing. The table shows 450,000 to 550,000 clones, with roughly 87% occurring only once. The starting material was peripheral blood, obtained in a trial of Ad26.COV2.S vaccine versus placebo. All receptors derive from a person aged 18-65 years who received the Ad26.COV2.S COVID-19 vaccine or a placebo.

The gene calls are TRBV6-6 and TRBJ2-3, with 9 bases fitting TRBD2. The V segment lost 5 bases and the J segment 3 bases; nucleotides outside the gene matches: 15. The CDR3 contains 18 residues. Germline V gives CDR1 MNHNY, CDR2 SVGAGI (reference sequence). The CDR3 coding sequence is TGTGCCAGCAGTCCCCCCGCGGGGGGGCTCTCGGTTACAGATACGCAGTATTTT. This gives the protein CASSPPAGGLSVTDTQYF.

The genes are TRBV11-2 and TRBJ2-2, with unresolved D. The germline V gene has CDR1 SGHAT and CDR2 FQNNGV. The CDR3 spans 13 residues. Trimming pared 3 bases from V and 6 bases from J, leaving 8 bases between. The CDR3, as DNA: TGTGCCAGCAGCTTTATCTTTCCCGGGGAGCTGTTTTTT. Its translation: CASSFIFPGELFF.

The J gene is TRBJ2-1, the V gene TRBV19; 8 bases are shared with TRBD2. Trimming at V came to 5 bases and at J to 1 base, leaving 4 bases not matched to a gene. CDR1 is LNHDA and CDR2 is SQIVND in the germline V gene (reference sequence). The CDR3 sequence is 15 residues long. The CDR3 loop is CASSRLANSYNEQFF. The CDR3 coding sequence is TGTGCCAGTAGTCGACTAGCGAATTCCTACAATGAGCAGTTCTTC.

The rearrangement links TRBV11-2 to TRBJ2-7; D is unclear. The CDR3 runs to 12 residues. Germline CDR1 SGHAT, CDR2 FQNNGV. Trimming pared 1 base from V and 7 bases from J, leaving 8 bases between. CDR3: CASSLVQTEQYF. CDR3 DNA sequence: TGTGCCAGCAGCTTAGTTCAGACAGAGCAGTACTTC.

This sequence joins TRBV6-2 or TRBV6-3 and TRBJ2-7, with TRBD1 as a possible D gene (5 bases). The length of the CDR3 is 17 residues. V was clipped by 0 bases and J by 2 bases, with 17 bases between them. Germline V gene lookup returns CDR1 MNHEY and CDR2 SVGEGT. The CDR3 nucleotides are TGTGCCAGCAGTTACTCGTACTTGAGGACAACCCCCTACGAGCAGTACTTC. Translated, it gives CASSYSYLRTTPYEQYF.

The chain couples TRBV7-8 to TRBJ2-1; D unresolved. CDR1 and CDR2 from the germline V gene are SGHVS and FQNEAQ. V lost 5 bases and J lost 6, with 2 bases in between. There are 10 residues in the CDR3. The CDR3 region has the DNA TGTGCCAGCAGCCGCAATGAGCAGTTCTTC. It is translated as CASSRNEQFF.

The chain carries TRBV28 and TRBJ1-5, with TRBD1 matching 8 bases. The V and J ends lost 6 bases and 5 bases, in that order; junction bases with no gene match: 15. This CDR3 spans 17 amino acids. Germline-derived CDR1 and CDR2 are MDHEN and SYDVKM. The CDR3 nucleotides are TGTGCCAGCAGCCCCGGGGAGAGGACAGGGTGGGATCAGCCCCAGCATTTT. This codes for CASSPGERTGWDQPQHF.

There are many counts of this clone. J is TRBJ1-1 and V is TRBV13, with 11 bases fitting TRBD1. The CDR3 loop spans 15 amino acids. Germline CDR1 and CDR2: PRHDT and FYEKMQ (reference sequence). J was trimmed by 2 bases and V by 5 bases; bases with no gene match: 4. The CDR3 nucleotides read TGTGCCAGCAGCGGAAGGACAGGGGGCAACACTGAAGCTTTCTTT. Its protein is CASSGRTGGNTEAFF.

Comments on this clone: The identical CDR3 is also encoded by other nucleotide sequences in the sample. The genes are TRBV7-9 and TRBJ1-3; D gene unclear. Trimming removed 2 bases at V and 0 bases at J, with 5 bases between. This CDR3 comprises 14 residues. Per germline, CDR1 SEHNR and CDR2 FQNEAQ (reference sequence). The CDR3 nucleotides read TGTGCCAGCAGCTTACTGAGCTCTGGAAACACCATATATTTT. It encodes CASSLLSSGNTIYF. The whole variable domain, remainder taken from reference TRBV7-9 and TRBJ1-3, is DTGVSQNPRHKITKRGQNVTFRCDPISEHNRLYWYRQTLGQGPEFLTYFQNEAQLEKSRLLSDRFSAERPKGSFSTLEIQRTEQGDSAMYLCASSLLSSGNTIYFGEGSWLTVV.

CDR3: CASSQSRFNEQFF. The CDR3 nucleotides read TGTGCCAGCAGCCAATCTAGATTCAATGAGCAGTTCTTC. V and J are TRBV4-2 and TRBJ2-1; the D is unclear. V was shortened by 2 bases and J by 6 bases, with 8 bases between the two germline ends. There are 13 residues in the CDR3. Germline lookup yields CDR1 LGHNA and CDR2 YNFKEQ.